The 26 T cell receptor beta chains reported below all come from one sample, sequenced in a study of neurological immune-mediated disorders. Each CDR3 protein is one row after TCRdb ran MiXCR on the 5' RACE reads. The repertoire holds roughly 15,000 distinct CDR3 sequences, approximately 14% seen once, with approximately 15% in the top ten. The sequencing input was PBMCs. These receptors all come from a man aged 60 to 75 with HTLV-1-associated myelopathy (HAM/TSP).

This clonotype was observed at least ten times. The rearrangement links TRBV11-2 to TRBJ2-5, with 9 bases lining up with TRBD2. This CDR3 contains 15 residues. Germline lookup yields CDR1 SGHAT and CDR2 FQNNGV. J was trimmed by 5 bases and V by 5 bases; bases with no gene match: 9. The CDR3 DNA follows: TGTGCCAGCAGCGTTAGGACTAGCGTAGAGGAGACCCAGTACTTC. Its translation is CASSVRTSVEETQYF.

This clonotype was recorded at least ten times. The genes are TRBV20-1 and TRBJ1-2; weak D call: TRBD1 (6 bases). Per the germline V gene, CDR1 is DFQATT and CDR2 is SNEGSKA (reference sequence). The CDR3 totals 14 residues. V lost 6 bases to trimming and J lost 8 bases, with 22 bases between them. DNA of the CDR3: TGCAGTGCAGCACTTCAGGGGCGCCAAAGGGGCTACACCTTC. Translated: CSAALQGRQRGYTF.

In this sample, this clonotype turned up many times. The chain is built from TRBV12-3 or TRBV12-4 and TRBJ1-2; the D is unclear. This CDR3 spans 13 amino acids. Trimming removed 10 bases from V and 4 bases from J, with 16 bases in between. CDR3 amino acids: CAIRGPGSYGYTF. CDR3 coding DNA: TGTGCCATAAGAGGTCCCGGAAGCTATGGCTACACCTTC.

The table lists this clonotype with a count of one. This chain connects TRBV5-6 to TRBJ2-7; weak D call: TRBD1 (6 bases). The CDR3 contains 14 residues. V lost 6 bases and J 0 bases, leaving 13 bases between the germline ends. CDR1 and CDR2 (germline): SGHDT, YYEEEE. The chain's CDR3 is CASKLGTNSYEQYF. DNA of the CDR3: TGTGCCAGCAAATTGGGGACAAACTCCTACGAGCAGTACTTC.

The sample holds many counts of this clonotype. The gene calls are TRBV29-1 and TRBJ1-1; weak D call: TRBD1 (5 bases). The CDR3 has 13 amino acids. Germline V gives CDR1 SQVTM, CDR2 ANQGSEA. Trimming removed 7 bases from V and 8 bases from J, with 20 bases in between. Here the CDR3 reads CSGGPGTSAEAFF. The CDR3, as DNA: TGCAGCGGCGGTCCCGGGACCTCGGCCGAAGCTTTCTTT. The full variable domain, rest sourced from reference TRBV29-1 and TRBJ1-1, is SAVISQKPSRDICQRGTSLTIQCQVDSQVTMMFWYRQQPGQSLTLIATANQGSEATYESGFVIDKFPISRPNLTFSTLTVSNMSPEDSSIYLCSGGPGTSAEAFFGQGTRLTVV.

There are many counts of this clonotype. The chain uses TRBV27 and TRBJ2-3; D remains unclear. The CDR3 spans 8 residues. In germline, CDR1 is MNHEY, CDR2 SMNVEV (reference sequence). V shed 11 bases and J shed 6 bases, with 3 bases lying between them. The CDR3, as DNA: TGTGCCTCTGATACGCAGTATTTT. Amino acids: CASDTQYF.

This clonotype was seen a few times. DNA of the CDR3: TGTGCCTGGAGTGTTCAGGGTGAAAAACTGTTTTTT. The encoded protein is CAWSVQGEKLFF. V is TRBV30 and J is TRBJ1-4; weak D call: TRBD1 (5 bases). Germline CDR1 reads GTSNPN; CDR2 reads SVGIG (reference sequence). V was pared by 0 bases and J by 7 bases, with 6 bases between. The CDR3 length is 12 residues.

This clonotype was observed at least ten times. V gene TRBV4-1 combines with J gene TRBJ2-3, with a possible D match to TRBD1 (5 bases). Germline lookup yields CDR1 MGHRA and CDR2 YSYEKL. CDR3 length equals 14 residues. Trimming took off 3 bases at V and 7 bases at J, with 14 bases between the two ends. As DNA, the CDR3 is TGCGCCAGCAGCCAGGAGACTGGGGCGTATACGCAGTATTTT. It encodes CASSQETGAYTQYF.

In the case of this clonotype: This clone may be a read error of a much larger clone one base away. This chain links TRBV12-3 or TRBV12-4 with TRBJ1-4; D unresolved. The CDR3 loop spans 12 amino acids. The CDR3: CASNLKGGPWVF. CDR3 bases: TGTGCCAGCAATTTAAAGGGAGGGCCGTGGGTTTTT.

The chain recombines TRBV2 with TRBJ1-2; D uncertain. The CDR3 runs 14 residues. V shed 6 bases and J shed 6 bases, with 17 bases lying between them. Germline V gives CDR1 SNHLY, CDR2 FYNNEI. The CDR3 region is CASRPTRERDGYTF. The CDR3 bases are TGTGCCAGCAGACCCACTCGGGAGAGAGATGGCTACACCTTC.

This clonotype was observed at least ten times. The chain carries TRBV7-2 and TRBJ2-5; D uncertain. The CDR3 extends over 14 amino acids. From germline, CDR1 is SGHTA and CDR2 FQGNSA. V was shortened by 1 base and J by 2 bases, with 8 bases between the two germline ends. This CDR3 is CASSLDTRQETQYF. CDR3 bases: TGTGCCAGCAGCTTAGATACCAGACAAGAGACCCAGTACTTC.

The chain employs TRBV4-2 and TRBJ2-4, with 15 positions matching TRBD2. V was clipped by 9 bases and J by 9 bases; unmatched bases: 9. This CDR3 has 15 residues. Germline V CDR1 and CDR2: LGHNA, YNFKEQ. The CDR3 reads CASRWTSGGATIQYF. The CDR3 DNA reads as TGTGCCAGTCGGTGGACTAGCGGGGGGGCCACCATTCAGTACTTC.

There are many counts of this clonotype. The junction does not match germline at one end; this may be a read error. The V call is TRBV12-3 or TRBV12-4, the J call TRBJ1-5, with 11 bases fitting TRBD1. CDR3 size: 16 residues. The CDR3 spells CASSPGTGGLYHPQHF. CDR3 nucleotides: TGTGCCAGCAGTCCCGGGACAGGGGGACTTTATCATCCCCAGCATTTT.

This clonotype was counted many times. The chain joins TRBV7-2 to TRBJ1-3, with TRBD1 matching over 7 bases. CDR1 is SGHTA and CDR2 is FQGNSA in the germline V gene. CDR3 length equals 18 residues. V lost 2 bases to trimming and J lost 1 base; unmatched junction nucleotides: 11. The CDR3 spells CASSLFPGTATSGNTIYF. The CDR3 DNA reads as TGTGCCAGCAGCTTATTCCCCGGGACAGCTACATCTGGAAACACCATATATTTT. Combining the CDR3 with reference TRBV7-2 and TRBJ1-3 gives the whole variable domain GAGVSQSPSNKVTEKGKDVELRCDPISGHTALYWYRQSLGQGLEFLIYFQGNSAPDKSGLPSDRFSAERTGGSVSTLTIQRTQQEDSAVYLCASSLFPGTATSGNTIYFGEGSWLTVV.

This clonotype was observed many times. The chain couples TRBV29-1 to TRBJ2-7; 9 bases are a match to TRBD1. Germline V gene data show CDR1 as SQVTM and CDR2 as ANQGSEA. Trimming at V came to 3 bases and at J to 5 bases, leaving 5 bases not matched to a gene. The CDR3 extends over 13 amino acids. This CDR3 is CSVDDRGSDEQYF. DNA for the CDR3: TGCAGCGTTGATGACAGGGGGAGCGACGAGCAGTACTTC.

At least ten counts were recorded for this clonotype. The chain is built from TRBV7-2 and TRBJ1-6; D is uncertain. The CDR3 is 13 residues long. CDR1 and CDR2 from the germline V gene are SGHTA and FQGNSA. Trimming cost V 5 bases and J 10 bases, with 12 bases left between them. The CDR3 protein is CASSPSTVSPLHF. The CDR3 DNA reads TGTGCCAGCAGCCCCAGCACAGTATCACCCCTCCACTTT.

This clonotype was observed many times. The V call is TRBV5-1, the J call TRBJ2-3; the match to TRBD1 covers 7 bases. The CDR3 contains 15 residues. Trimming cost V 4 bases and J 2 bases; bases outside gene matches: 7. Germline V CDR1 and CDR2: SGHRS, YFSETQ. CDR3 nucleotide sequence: TGCGCCAGCAGCACAGGGGCAGTAAACACAGATACGCAGTATTTT. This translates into CASSTGAVNTDTQYF. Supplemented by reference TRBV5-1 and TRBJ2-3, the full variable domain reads KAGVTQTPRYLIKTRGQQVTLSCSPISGHRSVSWYQQTPGQGLQFLFEYFSETQRNKGNFPGRFSGRQFSNSRSEMNVSTLELGDSALYLCASSTGAVNTDTQYFGPGTRLTVL.

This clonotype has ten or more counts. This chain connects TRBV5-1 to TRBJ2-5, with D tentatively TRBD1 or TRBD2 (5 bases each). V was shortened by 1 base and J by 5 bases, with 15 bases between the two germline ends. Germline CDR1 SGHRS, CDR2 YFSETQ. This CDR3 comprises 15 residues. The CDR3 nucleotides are TGCGCCAGCAGCTTGTTTTCCCAGGGCGGGGAGACCCAGTACTTC. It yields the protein CASSLFSQGGETQYF. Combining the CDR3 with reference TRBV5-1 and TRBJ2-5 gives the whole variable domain KAGVTQTPRYLIKTRGQQVTLSCSPISGHRSVSWYQQTPGQGLQFLFEYFSETQRNKGNFPGRFSGRQFSNSRSEMNVSTLELGDSALYLCASSLFSQGGETQYFGPGTRLLVL.

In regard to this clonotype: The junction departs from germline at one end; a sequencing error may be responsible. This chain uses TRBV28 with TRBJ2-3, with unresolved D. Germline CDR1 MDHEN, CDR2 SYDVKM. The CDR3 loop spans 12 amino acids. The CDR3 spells CAISSNTHTQYF. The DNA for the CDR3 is TGTGCCATCAGTTCCAACACACATACGCAGTATTTT. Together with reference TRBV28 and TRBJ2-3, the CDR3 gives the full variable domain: DVKVTQSSRYLVKRTGEKVFLECVQDMDHENMFWYRQDPGLGLRLIYFSYDVKMKEKGDIPEGYSVSREKKERFSLILESASTNQTSMYLCAISSNTHTQYFGPGTRLTVL.

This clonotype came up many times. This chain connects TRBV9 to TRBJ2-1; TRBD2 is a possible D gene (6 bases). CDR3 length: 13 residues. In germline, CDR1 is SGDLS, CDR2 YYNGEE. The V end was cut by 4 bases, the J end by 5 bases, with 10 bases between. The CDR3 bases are TGTGCCAGCAGCAGGGACTGGAACAATGAGCAGTTCTTC. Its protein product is CASSRDWNNEQFF.

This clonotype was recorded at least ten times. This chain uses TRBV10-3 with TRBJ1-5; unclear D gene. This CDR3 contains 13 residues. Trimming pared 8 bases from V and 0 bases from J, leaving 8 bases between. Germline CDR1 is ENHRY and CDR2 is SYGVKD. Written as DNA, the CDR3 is TGTGCCATCGGTTCCGATAGCAATCAGCCCCAGCATTTT. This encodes CAIGSDSNQPQHF.

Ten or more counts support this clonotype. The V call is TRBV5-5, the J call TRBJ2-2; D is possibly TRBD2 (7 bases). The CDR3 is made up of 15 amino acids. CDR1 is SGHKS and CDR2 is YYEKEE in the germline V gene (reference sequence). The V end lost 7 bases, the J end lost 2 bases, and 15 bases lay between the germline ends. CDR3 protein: CASRGAGQNTGELFF. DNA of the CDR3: TGTGCCAGCCGGGGGGCAGGCCAAAACACCGGGGAGCTGTTTTTT.

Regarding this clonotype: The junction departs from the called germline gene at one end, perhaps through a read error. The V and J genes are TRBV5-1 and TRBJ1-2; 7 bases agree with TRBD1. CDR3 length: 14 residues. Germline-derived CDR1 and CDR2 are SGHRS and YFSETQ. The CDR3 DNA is TGCGCCATCAGCTTGGGGGGACAGAACTATGGCTACACCTTC. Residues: CAISLGGQNYGYTF.

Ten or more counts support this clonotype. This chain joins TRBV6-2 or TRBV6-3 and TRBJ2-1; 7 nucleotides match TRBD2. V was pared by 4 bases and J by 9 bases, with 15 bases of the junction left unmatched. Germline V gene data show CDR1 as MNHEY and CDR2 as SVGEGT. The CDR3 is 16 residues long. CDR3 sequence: CASSSPDGGRTSEQFF. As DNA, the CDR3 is TGTGCCAGCAGTTCCCCTGACGGGGGGAGGACGAGTGAGCAGTTCTTC.

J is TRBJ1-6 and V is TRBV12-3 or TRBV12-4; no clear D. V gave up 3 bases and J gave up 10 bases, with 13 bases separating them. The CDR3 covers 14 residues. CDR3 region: CASSFNPPGSPLHF. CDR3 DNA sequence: TGTGCCAGCAGTTTCAACCCGCCGGGATCACCCCTCCACTTT.

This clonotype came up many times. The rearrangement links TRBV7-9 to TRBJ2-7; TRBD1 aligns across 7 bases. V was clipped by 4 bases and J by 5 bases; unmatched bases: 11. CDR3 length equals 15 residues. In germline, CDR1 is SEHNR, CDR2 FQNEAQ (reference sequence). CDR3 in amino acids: CASSWRLGGLDEQYF. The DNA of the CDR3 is TGTGCCAGCAGCTGGAGATTAGGGGGCCTGGACGAGCAGTACTTC.